This passage covers 18 T cell receptor beta chains from one sample sequenced in a study of blood T cell repertoires in COVID-19. Some clones are missing from TCRdb's copy, which holds only in-frame ones; the method was immunoSEQ multiplex PCR. The sample contains 90,000 to 130,000 clones, more than 75% of which appear only once. The specimen sequenced was peripheral blood. The receptor set was obtained from a woman between 45 and 65 years old with acute or convalescent COVID-19.

This chain joins TRBV28 and TRBJ2-7, with 8 bases fitting TRBD2. With V trimmed by 0 bases and J by 2 bases, 3 bases remained unmatched. The CDR3 extends over 15 amino acids. Germline V lookup: CDR1 MDHEN, CDR2 SYDVKM. The CDR3 sequence: CASSLWLAGTYEQYF. CDR3 nucleotide sequence: TGTGCCAGCAGTTTATGGCTAGCGGGTACCTACGAGCAGTACTTC. Full variable domain (remainder filled in from reference TRBV28 and TRBJ2-7): DVKVTQSSRYLVKRTGEKVFLECVQDMDHENMFWYRQDPGLGLRLIYFSYDVKMKEKGDIPEGYSVSREKKERFSLILESASTNQTSMYLCASSLWLAGTYEQYFGPGTRLTVT.

This sequence joins TRBV3-1 (or the pseudogene TRBV3-2) and TRBJ2-2; 9 positions match TRBD1. V lost 5 bases to trimming and J lost 12 bases; unmatched junction nucleotides: 4. The CDR3 is made up of 12 amino acids. Germline CDR1 and CDR2: LGHDT and YNNKEL (reference sequence). The CDR3: CASSRDREKLFF. CDR3 coding DNA: TGTGCCAGCAGCAGGGACAGGGAGAAGCTGTTTTTT.

This clone was seen a few times. The rearrangement uses TRBV29-1 and TRBJ2-3, with D uncertain. This CDR3 comprises 14 residues. V was pared by 4 bases and J by 2 bases, with 13 bases between. Germline CDR1 and CDR2: SQVTM and ANQGSEA. DNA of the CDR3: TGCAGCGTTGGGCTAGTCGGCCCCACAGATACGCAGTATTTT. Protein product: CSVGLVGPTDTQYF.

This chain joins TRBV19 and TRBJ1-1, with D possibly TRBD1 on 6 matching bases. CDR3 length: 14 residues. Trimming removed 5 bases from V and 4 bases from J, with 14 bases in between. Per germline, CDR1 LNHDA and CDR2 SQIVND (reference sequence). CDR3 amino acids: CASSSRGKSTEAFF. Written as DNA, the CDR3 is TGTGCCAGTAGTTCCAGGGGAAAGAGCACTGAAGCTTTCTTT.

This chain connects TRBV19 to TRBJ2-7; 8 positions agree with TRBD2. Germline CDR1 reads LNHDA; CDR2 reads SQIVND (reference sequence). The CDR3 sequence is 14 residues long. With 3 bases clipped from V and 3 bases from J, the junction kept 4 bases outside the gene matches. CDR3 sequence reads: CASSIAAGVYEQYF. The CDR3 DNA reads as TGTGCCAGTAGTATTGCAGCGGGAGTCTACGAGCAGTACTTC.

V gene TRBV7-2 combines with J gene TRBJ2-2, with 8 bases matching TRBD2. V dropped 5 bases and J dropped 4; count of bases not matched to a gene: 6. Germline V gene sequence: CDR1 SGHTA, CDR2 FQGNSA. The CDR3 is 15 residues long. CDR3 sequence (DNA): TGTGCCAGCAGCACCGGGACTAGGCGCACCGGGGAGCTGTTTTTT. Translating it yields CASSTGTRRTGELFF.

This clone occurred a few times. The CDR3 nucleotides are TGTGCCAGCAGCGTAGCACCTGGAGGGTATGAAGCTTTCTTT. Translated, it gives CASSVAPGGYEAFF. This chain connects TRBV9 to TRBJ1-1; D not resolved. This CDR3 spans 14 amino acids. The germline CDR1 and CDR2 sequences are SGDLS and YYNGEE. Trimming left V 0 bases short and J 7 bases short, with 13 bases between.

The chain carries TRBV5-1 and TRBJ2-2; D remains unclear. V dropped 1 base and J dropped 7 bases, with 5 bases sitting between them. The germline CDR1 and CDR2 sequences are SGHRS and YFSETQ. This CDR3 is 12 amino acids long. DNA for the CDR3: TGCGCCAGCAGCTTGCTAGGCGGGGAGCTGTTTTTT. Its protein product is CASSLLGGELFF. Combining the CDR3 with reference TRBV5-1 and TRBJ2-2 gives the whole variable domain KAGVTQTPRYLIKTRGQQVTLSCSPISGHRSVSWYQQTPGQGLQFLFEYFSETQRNKGNFPGRFSGRQFSNSRSEMNVSTLELGDSALYLCASSLLGGELFFGEGSRLTVL.

The V gene is TRBV19, the J gene TRBJ2-1; 7 bases agree with TRBD2. Germline V gives CDR1 LNHDA, CDR2 SQIVND (reference sequence). The junction had 5 bases not matched to a gene; V was cut back by 4 bases and J by 8 bases. The CDR3 is 13 residues long. The CDR3 here is CASSSTSVDEQFF. The CDR3 DNA reads as TGTGCCAGTAGTAGCACTAGCGTAGATGAGCAGTTCTTC.

This clone was observed a handful of times. The V call is TRBV6-5, the J call TRBJ2-3, with a possible D match to TRBD1 (6 bases). CDR1 and CDR2 from the germline V gene are MNHEY and SVGAGI. With 7 bases removed from V and 4 bases from J, the gap between germline ends came to 18 bases. The CDR3 loop spans 15 amino acids. The CDR3 here is CASIMTGQAPDTQYF. The CDR3 nucleotides are TGTGCCAGCATTATGACAGGACAAGCCCCAGATACGCAGTATTTT.

This clone was seen once. The chain carries TRBV19 and TRBJ2-1; 10 bases agree with TRBD2. This CDR3 region has 16 residues. Germline lookup yields CDR1 LNHDA and CDR2 SQIVND (reference sequence). The V segment lost 1 base and the J segment 10 bases; nucleotides outside the gene matches: 10. CDR3 residues: CASSIASGRAGPEQFF. The CDR3 DNA reads TGTGCCAGTAGTATAGCAAGCGGGAGGGCCGGGCCCGAGCAGTTCTTC.

This rearrangement joins TRBV6-4 to TRBJ1-2; maybe TRBD1 (5 bases). The V gene's germline CDR1 is MRHNA and CDR2 SNTAGT. Trimming cost V 1 base and J 3 bases, with 12 bases left between them. CDR3 length equals 15 residues. Here the CDR3 reads CASSDLAGRDYGYTF. For the CDR3, the DNA is TGTGCCAGCAGTGACTTGGCAGGGAGGGACTATGGCTACACCTTC.

The V and J genes are TRBV11-2 and TRBJ1-6; 7 nucleotides agree with TRBD1. Germline V CDR1 and CDR2: SGHAT, FQNNGV. The V gene end was trimmed by 1 base and the J gene end by 7 bases; junction bases not matched to a gene: 4. The CDR3 length is 15 residues. The CDR3, as DNA: TGTGCCAGCAGCTTAGTAGCCAGGGGGAATTCACCCCTCCACTTT. This gives the protein CASSLVARGNSPLHF.

The J gene is TRBJ2-1, the V gene TRBV24-1, with TRBD2 as a possible D gene (6 bases). Germline V CDR1 and CDR2: KGHDR, SFDVKD. The CDR3 has 15 residues. V was shortened by 4 bases and J by 6 bases, with 15 bases between the two germline ends. The CDR3 reads CATSDTTSGANEQFF. CDR3 nucleotides: TGTGCCACCAGTGACACGACTAGTGGAGCCAATGAGCAGTTCTTC.

This chain joins TRBV24-1 and TRBJ2-5; 10 bases match TRBD1. CDR3 size: 15 residues. The V gene end was trimmed by 2 bases and the J gene end by 5 bases; junction bases not matched to a gene: 4. The V gene's germline CDR1 is KGHDR and CDR2 SFDVKD. CDR3 sequence: CATSDSGQGLETQYF. The CDR3, as DNA: TGTGCCACCAGTGATTCGGGACAGGGGTTGGAGACCCAGTACTTC.

The chain recombines TRBV5-1 with TRBJ1-2; D remains unclear. The CDR3 length is 13 residues. Trimming took off 4 bases at V and 4 bases at J, with 11 bases between the two ends. Looked up from germline, CDR1 is SGHRS and CDR2 is YFSETQ. CDR3 DNA sequence: TGCGCCAGCAGCGTGGACTCATCCTATGGCTACACCTTC. Its protein is CASSVDSSYGYTF.

V is TRBV2 and J is TRBJ1-2; D perhaps matches TRBD1 (6 bases). From germline, CDR1 is SNHLY and CDR2 FYNNEI. V was clipped by 4 bases and J by 8 bases, with 17 bases between them. The CDR3 has 14 residues. The CDR3 DNA is TGTGCCAGCAGTGGACAAGACAGGTGGGGGGGCTACACCTTC. This encodes CASSGQDRWGGYTF.

The V gene is TRBV18, the J gene TRBJ2-7; a weak D match, TRBD2 (7 bases). Trimming removed 2 bases from V and 4 bases from J, with 15 bases in between. In germline, CDR1 is KGHSH, CDR2 LQKENI. The CDR3 is 15 amino acids. CDR3 sequence (DNA): TGTGCCAGCTCACCAGGGGGGGGCCGAGTGTACGAGCAGTACTTC. Residues: CASSPGGGRVYEQYF.